One T cell receptor (beta chain) is described in this entry. V lost 3 bases and J lost 5, with 23 bases in between. CDR3 length: 18 amino acids. Per germline, CDR1 LGHDT and CDR2 YNNKEL (reference sequence). TCR beta CDR3 regions were amplified from RNA transcripts. An initial round of RT-PCR targeting the TCR CDR3 relied on the HTBI primer set. TCRdb redid the calling of the multiplex PCR reads with MiXCR, one entry per CDR3 protein. The sample has around 570,000 distinct CDR3 sequences, 15% to 20% seen once. This sample is drawn from a study of T cells in Graves' hyperthyroidism and ophthalmopathy. This TCR was sampled from a man aged 40-49 years with Graves' ophthalmopathy. This chain connects TRBV3-1 to TRBJ2-1; tentative D call: TRBD2 (7 bases). Sequencing was carried out using blood. CDR3 sequence (DNA): TGTGCCAGCAGCCAGGCTACCTCGAGGGGGGGGAGGAACAATGAGCAGTTCTTC. Translation gives CASSQATSRGGRNNEQFF.